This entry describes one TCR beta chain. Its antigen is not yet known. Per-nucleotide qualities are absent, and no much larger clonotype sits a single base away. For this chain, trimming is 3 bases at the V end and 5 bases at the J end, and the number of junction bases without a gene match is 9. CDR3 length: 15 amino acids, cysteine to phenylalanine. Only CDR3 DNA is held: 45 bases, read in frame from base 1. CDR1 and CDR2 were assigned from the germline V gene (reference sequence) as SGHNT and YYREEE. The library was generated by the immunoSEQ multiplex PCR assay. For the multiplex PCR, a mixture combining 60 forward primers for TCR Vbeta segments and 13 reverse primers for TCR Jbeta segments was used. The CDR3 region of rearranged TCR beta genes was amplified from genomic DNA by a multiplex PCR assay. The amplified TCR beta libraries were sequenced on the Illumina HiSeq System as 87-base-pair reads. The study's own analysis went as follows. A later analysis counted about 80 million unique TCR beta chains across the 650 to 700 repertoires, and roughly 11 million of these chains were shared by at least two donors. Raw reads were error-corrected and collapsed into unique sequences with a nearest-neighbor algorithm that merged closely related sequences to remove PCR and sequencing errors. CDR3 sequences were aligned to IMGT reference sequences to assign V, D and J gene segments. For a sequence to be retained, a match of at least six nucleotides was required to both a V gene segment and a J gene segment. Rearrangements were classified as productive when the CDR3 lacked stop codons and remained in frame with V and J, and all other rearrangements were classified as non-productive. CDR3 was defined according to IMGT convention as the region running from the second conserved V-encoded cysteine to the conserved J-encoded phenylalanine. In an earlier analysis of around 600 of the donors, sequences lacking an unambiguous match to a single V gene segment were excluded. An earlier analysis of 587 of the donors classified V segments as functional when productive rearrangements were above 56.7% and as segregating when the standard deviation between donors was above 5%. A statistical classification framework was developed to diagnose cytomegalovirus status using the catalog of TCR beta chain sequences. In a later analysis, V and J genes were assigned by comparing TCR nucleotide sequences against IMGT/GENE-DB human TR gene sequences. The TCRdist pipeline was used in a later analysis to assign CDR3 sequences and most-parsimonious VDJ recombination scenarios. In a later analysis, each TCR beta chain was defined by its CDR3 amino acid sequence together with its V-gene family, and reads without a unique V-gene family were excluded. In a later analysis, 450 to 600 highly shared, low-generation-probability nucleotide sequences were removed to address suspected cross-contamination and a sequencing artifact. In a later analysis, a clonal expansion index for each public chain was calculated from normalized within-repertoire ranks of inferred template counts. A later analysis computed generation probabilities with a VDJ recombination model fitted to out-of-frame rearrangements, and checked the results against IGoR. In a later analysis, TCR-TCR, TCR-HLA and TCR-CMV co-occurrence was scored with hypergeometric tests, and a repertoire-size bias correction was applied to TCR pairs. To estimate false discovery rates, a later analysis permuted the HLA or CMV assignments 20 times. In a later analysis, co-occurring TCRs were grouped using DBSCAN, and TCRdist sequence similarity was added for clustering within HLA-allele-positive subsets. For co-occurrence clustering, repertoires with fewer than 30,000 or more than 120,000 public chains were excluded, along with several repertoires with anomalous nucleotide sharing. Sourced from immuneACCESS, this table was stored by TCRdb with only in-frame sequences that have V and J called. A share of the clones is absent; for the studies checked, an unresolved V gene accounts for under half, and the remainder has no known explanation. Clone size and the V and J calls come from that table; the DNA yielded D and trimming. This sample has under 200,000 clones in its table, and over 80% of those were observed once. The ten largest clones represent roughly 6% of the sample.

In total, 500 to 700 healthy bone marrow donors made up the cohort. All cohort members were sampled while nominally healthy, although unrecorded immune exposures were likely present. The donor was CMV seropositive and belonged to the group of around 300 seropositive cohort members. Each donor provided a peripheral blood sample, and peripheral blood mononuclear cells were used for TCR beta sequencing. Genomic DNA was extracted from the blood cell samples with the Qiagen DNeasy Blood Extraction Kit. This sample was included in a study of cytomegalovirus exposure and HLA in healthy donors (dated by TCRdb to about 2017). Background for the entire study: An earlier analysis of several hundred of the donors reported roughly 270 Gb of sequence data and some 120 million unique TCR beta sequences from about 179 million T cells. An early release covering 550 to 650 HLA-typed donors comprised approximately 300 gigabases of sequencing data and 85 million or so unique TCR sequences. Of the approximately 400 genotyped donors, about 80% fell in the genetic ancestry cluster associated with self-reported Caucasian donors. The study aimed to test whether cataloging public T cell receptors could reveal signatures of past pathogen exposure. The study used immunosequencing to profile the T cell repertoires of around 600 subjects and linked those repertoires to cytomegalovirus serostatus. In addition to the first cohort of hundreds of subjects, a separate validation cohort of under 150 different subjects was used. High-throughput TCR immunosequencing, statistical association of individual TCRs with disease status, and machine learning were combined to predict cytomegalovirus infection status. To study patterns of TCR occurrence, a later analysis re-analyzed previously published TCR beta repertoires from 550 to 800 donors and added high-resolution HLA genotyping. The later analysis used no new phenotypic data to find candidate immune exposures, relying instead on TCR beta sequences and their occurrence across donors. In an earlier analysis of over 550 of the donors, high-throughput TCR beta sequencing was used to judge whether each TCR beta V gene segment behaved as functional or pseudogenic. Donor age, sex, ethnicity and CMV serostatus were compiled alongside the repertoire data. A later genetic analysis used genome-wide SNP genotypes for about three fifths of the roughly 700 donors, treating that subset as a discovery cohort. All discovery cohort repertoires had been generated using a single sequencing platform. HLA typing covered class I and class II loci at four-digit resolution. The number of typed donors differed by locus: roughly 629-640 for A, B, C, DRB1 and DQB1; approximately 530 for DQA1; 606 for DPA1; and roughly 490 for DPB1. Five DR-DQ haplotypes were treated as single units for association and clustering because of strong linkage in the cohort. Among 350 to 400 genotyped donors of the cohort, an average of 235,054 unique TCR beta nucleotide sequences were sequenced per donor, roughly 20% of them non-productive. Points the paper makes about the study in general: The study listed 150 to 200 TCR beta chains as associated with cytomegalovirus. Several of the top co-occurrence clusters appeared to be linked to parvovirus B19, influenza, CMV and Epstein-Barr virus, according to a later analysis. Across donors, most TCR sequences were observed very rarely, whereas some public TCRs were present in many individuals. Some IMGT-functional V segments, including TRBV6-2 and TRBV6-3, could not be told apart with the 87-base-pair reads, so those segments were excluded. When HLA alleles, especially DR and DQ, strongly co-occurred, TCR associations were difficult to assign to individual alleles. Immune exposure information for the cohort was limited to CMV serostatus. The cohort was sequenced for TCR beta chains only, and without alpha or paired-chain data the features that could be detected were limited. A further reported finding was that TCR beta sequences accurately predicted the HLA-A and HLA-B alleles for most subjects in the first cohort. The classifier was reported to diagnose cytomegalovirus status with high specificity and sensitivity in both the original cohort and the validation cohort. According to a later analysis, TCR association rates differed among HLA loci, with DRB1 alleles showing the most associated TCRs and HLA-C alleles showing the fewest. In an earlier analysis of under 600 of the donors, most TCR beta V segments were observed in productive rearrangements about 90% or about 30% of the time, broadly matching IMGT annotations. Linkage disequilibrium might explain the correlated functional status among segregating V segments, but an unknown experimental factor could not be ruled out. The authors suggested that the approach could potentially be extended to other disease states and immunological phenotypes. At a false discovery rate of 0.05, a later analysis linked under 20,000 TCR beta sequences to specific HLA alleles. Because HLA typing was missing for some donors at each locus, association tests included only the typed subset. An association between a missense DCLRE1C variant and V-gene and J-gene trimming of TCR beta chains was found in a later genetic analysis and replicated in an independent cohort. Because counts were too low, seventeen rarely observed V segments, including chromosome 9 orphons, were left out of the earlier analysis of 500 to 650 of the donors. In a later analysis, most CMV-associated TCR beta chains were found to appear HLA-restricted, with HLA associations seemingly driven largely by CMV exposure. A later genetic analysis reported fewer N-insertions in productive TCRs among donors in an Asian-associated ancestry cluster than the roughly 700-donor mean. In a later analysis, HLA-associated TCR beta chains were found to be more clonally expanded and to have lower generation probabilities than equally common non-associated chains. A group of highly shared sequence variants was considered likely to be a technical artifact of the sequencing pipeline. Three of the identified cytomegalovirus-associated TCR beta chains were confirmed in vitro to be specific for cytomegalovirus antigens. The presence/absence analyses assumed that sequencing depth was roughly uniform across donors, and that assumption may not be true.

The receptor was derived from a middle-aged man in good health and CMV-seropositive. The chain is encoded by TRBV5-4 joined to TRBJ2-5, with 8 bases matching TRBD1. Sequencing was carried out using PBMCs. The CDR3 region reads CASSSGQGKMETQYF. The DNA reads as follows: TGTGCCAGCAGCTCCGGACAGGGTAAGATGGAGACCCAGTACTTC.